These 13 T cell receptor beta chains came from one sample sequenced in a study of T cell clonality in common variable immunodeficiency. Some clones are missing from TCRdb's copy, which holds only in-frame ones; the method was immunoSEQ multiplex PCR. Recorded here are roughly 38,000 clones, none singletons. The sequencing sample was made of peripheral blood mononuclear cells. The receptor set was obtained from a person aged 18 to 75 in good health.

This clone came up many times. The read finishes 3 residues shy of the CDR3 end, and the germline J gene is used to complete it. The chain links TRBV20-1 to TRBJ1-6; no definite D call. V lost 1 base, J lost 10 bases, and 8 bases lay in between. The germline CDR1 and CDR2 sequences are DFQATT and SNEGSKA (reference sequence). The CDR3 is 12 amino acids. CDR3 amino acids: CSARAVESPLHF. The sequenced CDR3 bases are TGCAGTGCTAGAGCGGTCGAATCACCC.

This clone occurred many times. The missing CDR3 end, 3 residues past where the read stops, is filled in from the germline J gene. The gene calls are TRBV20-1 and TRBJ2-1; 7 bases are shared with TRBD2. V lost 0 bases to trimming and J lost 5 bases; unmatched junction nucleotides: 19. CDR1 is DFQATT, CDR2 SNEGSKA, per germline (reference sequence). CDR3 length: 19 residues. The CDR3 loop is CSARDSGAREGLADNEQFF. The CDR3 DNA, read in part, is TGCAGTGCTAGAGATAGTGGCGCGAGGGAGGGGTTGGCAGACAATGAG.

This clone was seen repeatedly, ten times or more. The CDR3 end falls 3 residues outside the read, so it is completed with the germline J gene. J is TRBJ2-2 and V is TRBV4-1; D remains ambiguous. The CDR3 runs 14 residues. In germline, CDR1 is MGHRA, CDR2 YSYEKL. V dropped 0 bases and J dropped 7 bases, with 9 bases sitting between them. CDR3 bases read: TGCGCCAGCAGCCAAGAGGATGGCGGCGGGGAG. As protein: CASSQEDGGGE. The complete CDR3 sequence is CASSQEDGGGELFF.

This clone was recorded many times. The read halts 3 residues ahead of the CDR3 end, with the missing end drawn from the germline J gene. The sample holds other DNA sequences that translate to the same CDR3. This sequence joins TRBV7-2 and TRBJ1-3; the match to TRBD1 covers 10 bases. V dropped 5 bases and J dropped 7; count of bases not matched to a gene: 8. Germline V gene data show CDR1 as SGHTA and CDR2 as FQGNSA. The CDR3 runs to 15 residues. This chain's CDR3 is CASSPTGGRGNTIYF. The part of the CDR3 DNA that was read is TGTGCCAGCAGCCCGACAGGGGGCCGTGGCAACACC.

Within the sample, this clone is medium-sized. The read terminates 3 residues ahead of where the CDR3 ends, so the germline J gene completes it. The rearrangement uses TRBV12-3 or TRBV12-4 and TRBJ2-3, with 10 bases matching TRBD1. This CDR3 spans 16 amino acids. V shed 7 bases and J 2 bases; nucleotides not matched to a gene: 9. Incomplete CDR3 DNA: TGTGCCAGCATCGACAGGGGGCATAGGCTCACAGATACG. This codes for CASIDRGHRLTDT. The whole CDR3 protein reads CASIDRGHRLTDTQYF.

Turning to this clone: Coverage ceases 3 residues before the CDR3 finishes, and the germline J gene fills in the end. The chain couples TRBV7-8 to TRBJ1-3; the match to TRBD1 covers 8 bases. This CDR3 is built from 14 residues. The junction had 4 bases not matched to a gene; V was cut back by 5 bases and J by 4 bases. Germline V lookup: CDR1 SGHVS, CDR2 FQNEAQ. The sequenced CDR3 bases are TGTGCCAGCAGCCCAGGGGGCTTCGGAAACACC. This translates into CASSPGGFGNT. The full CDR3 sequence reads CASSPGGFGNTIYF.

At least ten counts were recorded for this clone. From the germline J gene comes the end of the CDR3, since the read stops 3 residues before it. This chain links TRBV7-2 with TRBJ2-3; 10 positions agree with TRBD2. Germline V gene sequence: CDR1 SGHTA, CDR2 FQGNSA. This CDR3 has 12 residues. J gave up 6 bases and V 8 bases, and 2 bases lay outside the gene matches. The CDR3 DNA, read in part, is TGTGCCAGCGCAGCGGGAGGGGATACG. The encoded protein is CASAAGGDT. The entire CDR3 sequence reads CASAAGGDTQYF.

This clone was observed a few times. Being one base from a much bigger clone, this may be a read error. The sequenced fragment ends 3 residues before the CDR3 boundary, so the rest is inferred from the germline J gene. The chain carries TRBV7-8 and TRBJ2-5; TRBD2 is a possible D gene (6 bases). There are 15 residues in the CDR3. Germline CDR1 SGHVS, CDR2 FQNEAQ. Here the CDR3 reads CASSFLTRVTDTQYF. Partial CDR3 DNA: TGTGCCAGCAGCTTCCTGACTAGGGTCACAGATACC.

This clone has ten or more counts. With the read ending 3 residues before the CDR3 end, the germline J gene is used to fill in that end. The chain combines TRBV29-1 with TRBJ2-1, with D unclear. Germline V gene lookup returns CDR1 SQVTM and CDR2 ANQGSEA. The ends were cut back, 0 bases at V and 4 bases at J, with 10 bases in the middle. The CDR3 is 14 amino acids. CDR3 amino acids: CSVEEMIDYNEQFF. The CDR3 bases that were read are TGCAGCGTTGAAGAAATGATAGATTACAATGAG.

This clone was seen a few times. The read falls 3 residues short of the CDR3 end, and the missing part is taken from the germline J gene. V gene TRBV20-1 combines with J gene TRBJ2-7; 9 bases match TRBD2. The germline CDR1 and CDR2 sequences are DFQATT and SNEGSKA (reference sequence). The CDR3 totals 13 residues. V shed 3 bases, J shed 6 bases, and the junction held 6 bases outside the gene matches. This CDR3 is CSASGLAGSEQYF. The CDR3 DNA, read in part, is TGCAGTGCTAGCGGCCTAGCGGGAAGCGAG.

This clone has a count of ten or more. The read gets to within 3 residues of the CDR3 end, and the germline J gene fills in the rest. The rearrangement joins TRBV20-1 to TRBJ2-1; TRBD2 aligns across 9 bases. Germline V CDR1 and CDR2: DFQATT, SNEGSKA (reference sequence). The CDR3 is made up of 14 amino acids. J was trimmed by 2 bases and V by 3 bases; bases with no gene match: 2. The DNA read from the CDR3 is TGCAGTGCTAGTCTAGCGGGGACCTACAATGAG. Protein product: CSASLAGTYNE. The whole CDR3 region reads CSASLAGTYNEQFF.

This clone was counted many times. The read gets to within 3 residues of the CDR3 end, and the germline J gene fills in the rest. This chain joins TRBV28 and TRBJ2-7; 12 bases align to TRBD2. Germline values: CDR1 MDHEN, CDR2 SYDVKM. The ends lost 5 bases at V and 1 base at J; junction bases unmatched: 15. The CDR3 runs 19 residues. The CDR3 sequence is CASSPTGLLAGGWSYEQYF. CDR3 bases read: TGTGCCAGCAGTCCAACAGGTTTACTAGCGGGAGGTTGGTCCTACGAG. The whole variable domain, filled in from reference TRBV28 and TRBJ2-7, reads DVKVTQSSRYLVKRTGEKVFLECVQDMDHENMFWYRQDPGLGLRLIYFSYDVKMKEKGDIPEGYSVSREKKERFSLILESASTNQTSMYLCASSPTGLLAGGWSYEQYFGPGTRLTVT.

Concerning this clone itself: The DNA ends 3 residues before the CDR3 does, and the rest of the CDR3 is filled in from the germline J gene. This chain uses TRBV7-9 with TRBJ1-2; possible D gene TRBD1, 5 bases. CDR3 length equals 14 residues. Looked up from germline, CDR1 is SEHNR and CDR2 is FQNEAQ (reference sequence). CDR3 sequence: CASSLAGTSPDYTF. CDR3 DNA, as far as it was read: TGTGCCAGCAGCTTAGCCGGGACTAGCCCCGAC.